Reported below is one T cell receptor beta chain. A much larger clone differs by one base, so this may be a read error. This record comes from a study of regulatory T cells in long-lasting Graves disease. Through Arm-PCR of CDR3 regions and iRepertoire HTBI primers, TCR beta libraries were built. TCRdb independently ran MiXCR on the multiplex PCR reads; one entry per CDR3 protein. The sample gives about 220,000 distinct CDR3 sequences, roughly 19% of which show up once; 12% is in the top ten. The CDR3 has 13 residues. V shed 2 bases and J shed 8 bases, with 12 bases lying between them. Per the germline V gene, CDR1 is SNHLY and CDR2 is FYNNEI. Stated time point: newly diagnosed GD, antithyroid drugs for less than 3 months. Extracted RNA from PBMCs served as the source of the TCR library. This same sample was also taken into another study, of T cells in Graves' hyperthyroidism and ophthalmopathy.

V gene TRBV2 combines with J gene TRBJ1-2; D uncertain. Sequenced here: peripheral blood mononuclear cells (PBMCs), sampled at new diagnosis, from a patient treated with antithyroid drugs. This TCR was sampled from a woman aged 25 to 39 with Graves disease. The chain's CDR3 is CASSERIGKGYTF. In nucleotides, the CDR3 is TGTGCCAGCAGTGAAAGGATAGGGAAGGGCTACACCTTC.